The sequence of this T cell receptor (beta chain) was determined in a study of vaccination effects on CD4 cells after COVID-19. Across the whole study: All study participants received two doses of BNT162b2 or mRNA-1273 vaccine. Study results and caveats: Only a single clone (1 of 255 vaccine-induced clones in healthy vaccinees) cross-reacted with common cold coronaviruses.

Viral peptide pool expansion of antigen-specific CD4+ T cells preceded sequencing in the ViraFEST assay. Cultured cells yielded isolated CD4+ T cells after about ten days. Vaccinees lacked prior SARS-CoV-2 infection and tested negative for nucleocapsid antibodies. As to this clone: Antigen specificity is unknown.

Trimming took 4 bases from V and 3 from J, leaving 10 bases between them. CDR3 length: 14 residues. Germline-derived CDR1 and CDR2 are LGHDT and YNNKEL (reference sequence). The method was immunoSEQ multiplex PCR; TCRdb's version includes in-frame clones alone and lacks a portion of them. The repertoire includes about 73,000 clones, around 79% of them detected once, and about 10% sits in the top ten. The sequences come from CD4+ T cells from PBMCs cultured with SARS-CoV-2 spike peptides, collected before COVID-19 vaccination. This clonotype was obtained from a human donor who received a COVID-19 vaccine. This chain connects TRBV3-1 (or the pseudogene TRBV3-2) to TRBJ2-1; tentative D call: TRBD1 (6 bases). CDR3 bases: TGTGCCAGCAGCCGGGACAACTTCTACAATGAGCAGTTCTTC. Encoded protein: CASSRDNFYNEQFF.